This TCR beta chain was captured in a study of cytomegalovirus exposure and HLA in healthy donors. Study-wide background: The 130 or so validation repertoires, a later analysis reported, used the same platform as the approximately 730 repertoires from the first cohort. General study points: It was approximately 150 TCR beta chains that were listed as cytomegalovirus-associated.

Germline lookup yields CDR1 LGHNA and CDR2 YSLEER. The CDR3 length is 18 residues. J was trimmed by 2 bases and V by 0 bases; bases with no gene match: 9. Libraries were prepared by immunoSEQ multiplex PCR; TCRdb keeps only in-frame clonotypes and omits some of them. Of more than 45,000 clones listed, 89% were seen once; the top ten hold about 15%. In regard to this clone: What it binds is not known.

This rearrangement joins TRBV4-3 to TRBJ2-1; TRBD2 agrees at 8 bases. The specimen sequenced was PBMCs. This clonotype originated in a woman in her late teens or twenties in good health and CMV-seronegative. CDR3 loop: CASSQEAEAGAAYNEQFF. CDR3 coding DNA: TGCGCCAGCAGCCAAGAGGCGGAAGCGGGAGCCGCCTACAATGAGCAGTTCTTC.